The 31 T cell receptor beta chains in this list originate from one sample, sequenced in a study of T cells in women clearing cervical HPV infection. The method was immunoSEQ multiplex PCR; TCRdb's version includes in-frame clones alone and lacks a portion of them. This repertoire includes about 32,000 clones. The source material was blood buffy coat. These receptors were collected from a woman between 18 and 75 years old with a cervical HPV16 infection that either progressed to CIN3+ or cleared (not recorded which).

With regard to this clone: The sequenced fragment ends 3 residues before the CDR3 boundary, so the rest is inferred from the germline J gene. The J gene is TRBJ2-1, the V gene TRBV6-1, with 13 nucleotides matching TRBD2. The CDR3 totals 15 residues. Germline loops: CDR1 MNHNS, CDR2 SASEGT. V lost 4 bases and J lost 8; bases outside the gene matches: 5. CDR3 DNA, as far as it was read: TGTGCCAGCAGTGTACTAGCGGGGGGGCGGGATGAG. It specifies CASSVLAGGRDE. The entire CDR3 sequence reads CASSVLAGGRDEQFF.

Concerning this clone itself: The sequence runs out 3 residues before the end of the CDR3; the remainder is reconstructed from the germline J gene. V usage is TRBV20-1 and J usage is TRBJ1-4, with 7 bases fitting TRBD1. CDR3 length: 16 amino acids. Germline V gene sequence: CDR1 DFQATT, CDR2 SNEGSKA (reference sequence). Unmatched junction bases numbered 11, after V lost 3 bases and J lost 4 bases. The CDR3 DNA, read in part, is TGCAGTGCTAGGGTGTTTCGGGGACAGAGTAATGAAAAA. This codes for CSARVFRGQSNEK. The whole CDR3 is CSARVFRGQSNEKLFF.

With regard to this clone: The CDR3 is cut off 3 residues early in the read; its end comes from the germline J gene. The chain carries TRBV5-1 and TRBJ1-4; D not certain. Trimming took 0 bases from V and 4 from J, leaving 7 bases between them. The CDR3 is 14 residues long. The germline CDR1 and CDR2 sequences are SGHRS and YFSETQ. The CDR3 spells CASSLDGLNEKLFF. The CDR3 DNA, read in part, is TGCGCCAGCAGCTTGGACGGTCTTAATGAAAAA.

As regards this clone: Read sequence stops 3 residues before the CDR3 end, and the germline J gene provides the missing end. The chain has TRBV5-6 and TRBJ2-7; 9 bases are shared with TRBD1. Germline V gives CDR1 SGHDT, CDR2 YYEEEE. The CDR3 loop spans 15 amino acids. J was trimmed by 5 bases and V by 4 bases; bases with no gene match: 10. CDR3 bases read: TGTGCCAGCAGCCTGGGACAGGGTTCTTTGCACGAG. Translated: CASSLGQGSLHE. The entire CDR3 sequence reads CASSLGQGSLHEQYF. Combining the CDR3 with reference TRBV5-6 and TRBJ2-7 gives the whole variable domain DAGVTQSPTHLIKTRGQQVTLRCSPKSGHDTVSWYQQALGQGPQFIFQYYEEEERQRGNFPDRFSGHQFPNYSSELNVNALLLGDSALYLCASSLGQGSLHEQYFGPGTRLTVT.

As concerns this clone: The read falls 3 residues short of the CDR3 end, and the missing part is taken from the germline J gene. This sequence joins TRBV7-4 and TRBJ2-3; D possibly corresponds to TRBD1 (6 bases). CDR1 is SGHVT and CDR2 is SQSDAQ in the germline V gene. Trimming removed 9 bases at V and 1 base at J, with 14 bases between. The CDR3 loop spans 14 amino acids. Partial CDR3 DNA: TGTGCCAGGGGGACACATTTGGGCACAGATACG. This sequence encodes CARGTHLGTDT. The whole CDR3 sequence is CARGTHLGTDTQYF.

As to this clone: The read ends 3 residues shy of where the CDR3 ends; the end is completed using the germline J gene. The chain combines TRBV6-4 with TRBJ1-6; TRBD1 aligns across 10 bases. The trim removed 6 bases at V and 5 bases at J, leaving 4 bases unmatched. The germline V gene encodes CDR1 MRHNA and CDR2 SNTAGT. The CDR3 runs 15 residues. The covered CDR3 bases are TGTGCCAGCAGCGAAGGGACAGGGGATAATTCACCC. It is translated as CASSEGTGDNSP. The complete CDR3 reads CASSEGTGDNSPLHF.

The sequenced CDR3 bases are TGCGCCAGCAGCCAAGAGGACTTAGATACG. It codes for CASSQEDLDT. The whole CDR3 protein reads CASSQEDLDTQYF. The rearrangement links TRBV4-1 to TRBJ2-3, with D tentatively TRBD2 (5 bases). The missing CDR3 end, 3 residues past where the read stops, is filled in from the germline J gene. The CDR3 contains 13 residues. Looked up from germline, CDR1 is MGHRA and CDR2 is YSYEKL. The V gene lost 0 bases and the J gene lost 5 bases, with 6 bases spanning the gap.

A note on this clone: The CDR3 end falls 3 residues outside the read, so it is completed with the germline J gene. J is TRBJ2-5 and V is TRBV4-2; TRBD2 agrees at 10 bases. Germline-derived CDR1 and CDR2 are LGHNA and YNFKEQ. V shed 1 base, J shed 4 bases, and the junction held 6 bases outside the gene matches. CDR3 length: 16 amino acids. The sequenced CDR3 bases are TGTGCCAGCAGCCAAGGTTTAGCGGGGGGCGGAGAGACC. Protein sequence: CASSQGLAGGGET. The full CDR3 protein reads CASSQGLAGGGETQYF.

On this clone itself: The read ends 3 residues early relative to the CDR3; the germline J gene fills the gap. This chain uses TRBV19 with TRBJ2-1; D call uncertain. Germline CDR1 LNHDA, CDR2 SQIVND (reference sequence). Between the trimmed V and J ends, which lost 3 bases and 5 bases, there was a span of 8 bases. The CDR3 contains 13 residues. Incomplete CDR3 DNA: TGTGCCAGTAGTATTTCCAGCGACAATGAG. Translating gives CASSISSDNE. The whole CDR3 sequence reads CASSISSDNEQFF.

Regarding this clone: Read coverage stops 3 residues before the CDR3 terminus; the germline J gene supplies the remainder. The chain links TRBV10-1 to TRBJ2-4; weak D call: TRBD1 (6 bases). This CDR3 is built from 17 residues. In germline, CDR1 is WNHNN, CDR2 SYGVQD (reference sequence). V lost 6 bases to trimming and J lost 7 bases, with 25 bases between them. This chain's CDR3 is CASRQTGHIGVKNIQYF. CDR3 DNA (partial): TGCGCCAGCAGGCAGACAGGTCATATAGGAGTCAAGAACATT.

Turning to this clone: With the read ending 3 residues before the CDR3 end, the germline J gene is used to fill in that end. V is TRBV20-1 and J is TRBJ1-4, with TRBD1 matching 7 bases. Per the germline V gene, CDR1 is DFQATT and CDR2 is SNEGSKA (reference sequence). Trimming at V came to 3 bases and at J to 1 base, leaving 11 bases not matched to a gene. This CDR3 region has 17 residues. CDR3 in amino acids: CSARSYRGGGTNEKLFF. CDR3 bases read: TGCAGTGCTAGGAGCTACAGGGGAGGAGGAACTAATGAAAAA.

Comments on this clone: The read ends 3 residues early relative to the CDR3; the germline J gene fills the gap. The chain has TRBV28 and TRBJ2-7, with 7 positions matching TRBD2. Germline CDR1 and CDR2: MDHEN and SYDVKM. This CDR3 spans 13 amino acids. With 6 bases clipped from V and 6 bases from J, the junction kept 8 bases outside the gene matches. The CDR3 sequence is CASRPRGIGEQYF. Incomplete CDR3 DNA: TGTGCCAGCAGGCCGCGGGGGATCGGCGAG.

Regarding this clone: The read falls 3 residues short of the CDR3 end, and the missing part is taken from the germline J gene. This sequence joins TRBV9 and TRBJ2-7, with D possibly being TRBD2 (5 bases). CDR1 SGDLS and CDR2 YYNGEE come from the germline V gene. CDR3 length equals 13 residues. Trimming stripped 10 bases from V and 0 bases from J, with 14 bases between. CDR3 amino acids: CARLSKSSYEQYF. The covered CDR3 bases are TGTGCCCGACTATCAAAGAGCTCCTACGAG.

Note on this clone: The CDR3 end lies 3 residues beyond the end of the read and is filled in from the germline J gene. This rearrangement joins TRBV7-3 to TRBJ2-1; 12 bases map to TRBD2. The CDR3 loop spans 15 amino acids. Trimming took 5 bases from V and 6 from J; bases not matched to a gene: 5. The germline V gene has CDR1 SGHTA and CDR2 FQGTGA. This CDR3 is CASSPRLAGANEQFF. CDR3 DNA (partial): TGTGCCAGCAGCCCCCGACTAGCGGGGGCCAATGAG.

A word on this clone: The read ends 3 residues before the CDR3 terminus; that terminus is restored from the germline J gene. The chain couples TRBV6-1 to TRBJ2-5, with TRBD1 matching over 9 bases. Germline lookup yields CDR1 MNHNS and CDR2 SASEGT. This CDR3 is 15 amino acids long. V lost 4 bases and J lost 1; bases outside the gene matches: 4. CDR3 bases read: TGTGCCAGCAGTGTGGGGGACAGGGCCCAAGAGACC. It encodes CASSVGDRAQET. The whole CDR3 sequence is CASSVGDRAQETQYF.

Of note for this clone: The CDR3 end lies 3 residues beyond the end of the read and is filled in from the germline J gene. The V and J genes are TRBV2 and TRBJ2-1; TRBD2 is a possible D gene (6 bases). Trimming pared 6 bases from V and 2 bases from J, leaving 11 bases between. The CDR3 is 14 amino acids. Germline V lookup: CDR1 SNHLY, CDR2 FYNNEI. The CDR3 region is CASSPGEPYNEQFF. CDR3 DNA, as far as it was read: TGTGCCAGCAGCCCGGGGGAACCCTACAATGAG.

The CDR3: CASSDPHRQQSLNTEAFF. The CDR3 DNA, read in part, is TGTGCCAGCAGTGACCCCCACAGACAACAGTCATTGAACACTGAA. The rearrangement links TRBV2 to TRBJ1-1; no clear D gene. Read data end 3 residues before the CDR3 end; the end is taken from the germline J gene. Trimming took 3 bases from V and 0 from J, leaving 20 bases between them. This CDR3 contains 18 residues. Germline V gene lookup returns CDR1 SNHLY and CDR2 FYNNEI.

Of note for this clone: The read comes to an end 3 residues before the CDR3 does, leaving the germline J gene to fill in the end. Other DNA sequences from this sample encode an identical CDR3 as well. The chain uses TRBV19 and TRBJ2-5, with a weak D call TRBD2 (6 bases). The CDR3 loop spans 13 amino acids. Between the trimmed V and J ends, which lost 1 base and 3 bases, there was a span of 6 bases. Germline-derived CDR1 and CDR2 are LNHDA and SQIVND (reference sequence). The chain's CDR3 is CASSIAGEETQYF. The sequenced part of the CDR3 DNA is TGTGCCAGTAGTATAGCGGGGGAAGAGACC.

On this clone: The CDR3 goes on 3 residues after the read ends, and that part is filled in from the germline J gene. The V and J genes are TRBV30 and TRBJ1-6; 7 bases map to TRBD1. Germline-derived CDR1 and CDR2 are GTSNPN and SVGIG (reference sequence). J lost 1 base, V lost 1 base, and 1 base had no gene match. The CDR3 spans 15 residues. The part of the CDR3 DNA that was read is TGTGCCTGGAGTGAGGGACAGTCCTATAATTCACCC. The encoded protein is CAWSEGQSYNSP. The complete CDR3 reads CAWSEGQSYNSPLHF.

A word on this clone: The CDR3 end falls 3 residues outside the read, so it is completed with the germline J gene. This sequence joins TRBV11-2 and TRBJ1-2, with unresolved D. This CDR3 contains 14 residues. V was cut by 5 bases and J by 0 bases, with 10 bases left in between. Looked up from germline, CDR1 is SGHAT and CDR2 is FQNNGV. The CDR3 sequence is CASSLTRTNYGYTF. CDR3 DNA (partial): TGTGCCAGCAGCCTGACTCGGACTAACTATGGC.

Turning to this clone: The CDR3 end is not reached by the read, which stops 3 residues before it; the germline J gene fills it in. The chain recombines TRBV11-2 with TRBJ1-1; TRBD1 matches at 8 bases. CDR3 size: 13 residues. Germline CDR1 reads SGHAT; CDR2 reads FQNNGV. CDR3 protein: CASSSGGRLKAFF. The part of the CDR3 DNA that was read is TGTGCCAGCAGCTCAGGGGGCAGACTTAAA.

As concerns this clone: The CDR3 goes on 3 residues after the read ends, and that part is filled in from the germline J gene. The rearrangement uses TRBV5-4 and TRBJ1-2; 9 nucleotides agree with TRBD1. V trimming: 4 bases; J trimming: 4 bases; junction bases outside the gene matches: 8. The CDR3 contains 15 residues. Germline V gene data show CDR1 as SGHNT and CDR2 as YYREEE (reference sequence). CDR3 bases read: TGTGCCAGCAGCATGGAACAGGGGGCGGGCTATGGC. Protein: CASSMEQGAGYG. The whole CDR3 sequence is CASSMEQGAGYGYTF.

Points on this clone: The CDR3 goes on 3 residues after the read ends, and that part is filled in from the germline J gene. This rearrangement joins TRBV11-2 to TRBJ2-2, with a weak D call TRBD2 (5 bases). Looked up from germline, CDR1 is SGHAT and CDR2 is FQNNGV. The CDR3 runs 12 residues. The part of the CDR3 DNA that was read is TGTGCCAGCAGCCCGGGGTCTGGGTGG. Translated, it gives CASSPGSGW. The full CDR3 is CASSPGSGWLFF.

Comment on this clone: The read terminates 3 residues before the CDR3 end, so the remaining end is supplied by the germline J gene. The chain has TRBV12-3 or TRBV12-4 and TRBJ2-7; TRBD1 aligns across 8 bases. V shed 3 bases and J 4 bases; nucleotides not matched to a gene: 8. CDR3 length: 15 residues. The part of the CDR3 DNA that was read is TGTGCCAGCAGTTTTCCCGGACAGGGATTGTACGAG. Its protein is CASSFPGQGLYE. The full CDR3 is CASSFPGQGLYEQYF.

In the case of this clone: The read is 3 residues too short to cover the CDR3 end, so that end is filled in from the germline J gene. V and J are TRBV29-1 and TRBJ2-7, with D possibly being TRBD1 (6 bases). CDR1 and CDR2 from the germline V gene are SQVTM and ANQGSEA. Trimming left V 3 bases short and J 5 bases short, with 11 bases between. The CDR3 has 12 residues. The CDR3 sequence: CSVEWDTDEQYF. CDR3 bases read: TGCAGCGTTGAGTGGGACACAGACGAG.

Comment on this clone: The read gets to within 3 residues of the CDR3 end, and the germline J gene fills in the rest. The chain carries TRBV6-4 and TRBJ2-5; 7 bases match TRBD1. Germline V CDR1 and CDR2: MRHNA, SNTAGT. V lost 0 bases and J lost 5; bases outside the gene matches: 3. The CDR3 consists of 14 residues. CDR3 sequence reads: CASSDSTGSETQYF. The DNA read from the CDR3 is TGTGCCAGCAGTGACTCGACAGGGTCGGAGACC.

In the case of this clone: The CDR3 goes on 3 residues after the read ends, and that part is filled in from the germline J gene. The rearrangement uses TRBV7-3 and TRBJ1-5, with TRBD1 matching 11 bases. The V segment lost 1 base and the J segment 9 bases; nucleotides outside the gene matches: 17. There are 19 residues in the CDR3. CDR1 is SGHTA, CDR2 FQGTGA, per germline. The part of the CDR3 DNA that was read is TGTGCCAGCAGCTTAATGTGGACAGGGGGCATTGGGGCTGAAGGGCCC. It encodes CASSLMWTGGIGAEGP. The entire CDR3 protein is CASSLMWTGGIGAEGPQHF.

Partial CDR3 DNA: TGTGCCAGCAGCTCTCTTTTTGGGGCCAACGTC. This translates into CASSSLFGANV. The full CDR3 sequence reads CASSSLFGANVLTF. The chain uses TRBV5-4 and TRBJ2-6; no definite D call. Read data end 3 residues before the CDR3 end; the end is taken from the germline J gene. The CDR3 extends over 14 amino acids. V lost 3 bases and J lost 3, with 7 bases in between. CDR1 SGHNT and CDR2 YYREEE come from the germline V gene (reference sequence).

Notes on this clone: The missing CDR3 end, 3 residues past where the read stops, is filled in from the germline J gene. The chain joins TRBV29-1 to TRBJ2-1; D is uncertain. CDR1 SQVTM and CDR2 ANQGSEA come from the germline V gene. Trimming removed 7 bases at V and 2 bases at J, with 12 bases between. The CDR3 runs 13 residues. The sequenced part of the CDR3 DNA is TGCAGCGCCTCCCTAGATGCCTACAATGAG. Translating it yields CSASLDAYNE. The complete CDR3 protein is CSASLDAYNEQFF.

Of note for this clone: The CDR3 is cut off 3 residues early in the read; its end comes from the germline J gene. The rearrangement links TRBV30 to TRBJ1-6, with 10 bases aligning to TRBD1. The CDR3 runs 14 residues. Germline CDR1 reads GTSNPN; CDR2 reads SVGIG (reference sequence). V lost 5 bases to trimming and J lost 8 bases; unmatched junction nucleotides: 6. CDR3 DNA, as far as it was read: TGTGCCTGGGTTGCGACAGGGGGCCATTCACCC. Protein: CAWVATGGHSP. The entire CDR3 protein is CAWVATGGHSPLHF. The variable domain in full, with the rest retrieved from reference TRBV30 and TRBJ1-6, is SQTIHQWPATLVQPVGSPLSLECTVEGTSNPNLYWYRQAAGRGLQLLFYSVGIGQISSEVPQNLSASRPQDRQFILSSKKLLLSDSGFYLCAWVATGGHSPLHFGNGTRLTVT.

Notes on this clone: The read gets to within 3 residues of the CDR3 end, and the germline J gene fills in the rest. V is TRBV7-9 and J is TRBJ1-2; maybe TRBD1 (6 bases). The CDR3 length is 13 residues. Per germline, CDR1 SEHNR and CDR2 FQNEAQ (reference sequence). The CDR3 bases that were read are TGTGCCAGCAGCTTAGAACAGGGTGGAGGC. It yields the protein CASSLEQGGG. The full CDR3 is CASSLEQGGGYTF.